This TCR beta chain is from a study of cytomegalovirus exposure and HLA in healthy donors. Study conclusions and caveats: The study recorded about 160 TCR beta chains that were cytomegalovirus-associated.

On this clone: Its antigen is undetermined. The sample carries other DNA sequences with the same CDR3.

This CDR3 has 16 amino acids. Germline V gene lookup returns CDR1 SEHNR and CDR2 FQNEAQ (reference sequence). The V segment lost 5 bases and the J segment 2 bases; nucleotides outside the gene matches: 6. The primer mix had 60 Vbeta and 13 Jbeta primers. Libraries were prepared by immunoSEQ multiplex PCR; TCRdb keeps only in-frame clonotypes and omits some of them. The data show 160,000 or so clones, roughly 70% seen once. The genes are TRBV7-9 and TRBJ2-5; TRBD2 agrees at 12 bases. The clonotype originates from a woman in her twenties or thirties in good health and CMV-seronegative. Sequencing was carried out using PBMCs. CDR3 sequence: CASSTRLAGAQETQYF. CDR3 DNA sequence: TGTGCCAGCAGCACCAGACTAGCGGGAGCGCAAGAGACCCAGTACTTC.